What follows is one TCR beta chain and its context. Its antigen is undetermined. The CDR3 totals 16 residues. Germline CDR1 reads SGDLS; CDR2 reads YYNGEE. V was trimmed by 3 bases and J by 2 bases, leaving 15 bases between them. Repertoires were generated with immunoSEQ multiplex PCR, while TCRdb's copy carries only in-frame clones and drops some. Seen here are 300,000 to 400,000 clones, approximately 81% observed once, and the top ten hold 3.3%. This sample is drawn from a study of Ad26.COV2.S vaccination and SARS-CoV-2 variants. As for the study in general: Ad26.COV2.S shots went into the muscle once or twice, 56 days apart.

Regarding the study as a whole: The study found higher spike-specific TCR breadth in vaccine than placebo recipients.

Sample treatment: about 20 received Ad26.COV2.S at low or high dose, single or two shots; about 5 received placebo; per-sample allocation not given. Samples were taken on day 63 after the first vaccine or placebo injection. The origin of this receptor is a person between 18 and 65 years old who received the Ad26.COV2.S COVID-19 vaccine or a placebo. The material sequenced was peripheral blood, taken in a trial of Ad26.COV2.S vaccine versus placebo. V usage is TRBV9 and J usage is TRBJ2-1; D is possibly TRBD1 (6 bases). The CDR3 loop reads CASSASTGKTYNEQFF. In nucleotides, the CDR3 is TGTGCCAGCAGCGCCTCCACAGGGAAAACCTACAATGAGCAGTTCTTC.